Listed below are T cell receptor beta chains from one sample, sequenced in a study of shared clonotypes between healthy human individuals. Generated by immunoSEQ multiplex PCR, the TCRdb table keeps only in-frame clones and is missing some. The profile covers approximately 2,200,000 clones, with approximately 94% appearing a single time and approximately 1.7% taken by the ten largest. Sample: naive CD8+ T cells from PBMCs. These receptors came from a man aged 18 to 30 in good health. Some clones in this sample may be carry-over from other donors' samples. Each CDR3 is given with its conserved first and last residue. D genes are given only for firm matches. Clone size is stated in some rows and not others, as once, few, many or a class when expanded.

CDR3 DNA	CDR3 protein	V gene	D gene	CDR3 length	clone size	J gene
TGTGCCAGCAGCTTACCAGAGGGGGACACTGAAGCTTTCTTT	CASSLPEGDTEAFF	TRBV7-6	.	14	.	TRBJ1-1
TGTGCCAGCAGCCAAGGAATTGGGGGAAAACGCGAGCAGTACTTC	CASSQGIGGKREQYF	TRBV4-2	.	15	.	TRBJ2-7
TGTGCCAGCAGTTACATTAGCGGGTCCTACGAGCAGTACTTC	CASSYISGSYEQYF	TRBV6-6	TRBD2	14	.	TRBJ2-7
TGTGCCAGCAGCTCCCCGGTAACTAGCGGTTCCTACGAGCAGTACTTC	CASSSPVTSGSYEQYF	TRBV7-9	TRBD2	16	.	TRBJ2-7
TGTGCCAGCAGTTTACGTGGCGGGACTAGCGGGACTGACTTC	CASSLRGGTSGTDF	TRBV28	TRBD2	14	.	TRBJ2-5
TGCGCCAGCAGCCAGGTGGGGGAGTTCTATGGCTACACCTTC	CASSQVGEFYGYTF	TRBV4-1	.	14	.	TRBJ1-2
TGTGCCAGCAGTCTTTCCCGAGGACTAGCGTCGTACTTC	CASSLSRGLASYF	TRBV28	TRBD2	13	once	TRBJ2-7
TGTGCCAGCAGCCCCGTGGCAGGGGTGAGGGAGCAGTACTTC	CASSPVAGVREQYF	TRBV11-2	.	14	.	TRBJ2-7
TGCGCCAGCAGCCCCGGGACTAGCTCGATCGAGCAGTACTTC	CASSPGTSSIEQYF	TRBV4-3	TRBD2	14	.	TRBJ2-7
TGTGCCAGCAGCGTAGGCCTTAGCGGGACGGCCTACGAGCAGTACTTC	CASSVGLSGTAYEQYF	TRBV9	TRBD2	16	.	TRBJ2-7
TGCGCCAGCAGCCAAGGGATACAGGGGAGCACAGATACGCAGTATTTT	CASSQGIQGSTDTQYF	TRBV4-3	TRBD1	16	.	TRBJ2-3
TGTGCCAGCAGTTACCTTGGTAGGGGATACAATGAGCAGTTCTTC	CASSYLGRGYNEQFF	TRBV6-6	.	15	.	TRBJ2-1
TGTGCCAGCTCACCACCAGCAATCTATCGAGACACCATATATTTT	CASSPPAIYRDTIYF	TRBV18	.	15	.	TRBJ1-3
TGTGCCAGCAACCCCCAGGGGGCGGGCTATGGCTACACCTTC	CASNPQGAGYGYTF	TRBV6-1	TRBD1	14	.	TRBJ1-2
TGTGCCAGCAGTGACTGGCAGAATGAGCAGTTCTTC	CASSDWQNEQFF	TRBV6-1	.	12	.	TRBJ2-1
TGTGCCAGTAGTCCTGGACTAGCGGGGTACAATGAGCAGTTCTTC	CASSPGLAGYNEQFF	TRBV19	TRBD2	15	.	TRBJ2-1
TGTGCCAGCAACTTCGGGGCCGCCAACGTCCTGACTTTC	CASNFGAANVLTF	TRBV7-9	.	13	.	TRBJ2-6
TGTGCCAGCAGTGAATTACGTCGCTCTCCCTCCTACGAGCAGTACTTC	CASSELRRSPSYEQYF	TRBV6-1	.	16	.	TRBJ2-7
TGCGCCAGCAGCCACCCGGACAGGGGGAACACTGAAGCTTTCTTT	CASSHPDRGNTEAFF	TRBV4-1	TRBD1	15	few	TRBJ1-1
TGCGCCAGCAGCTTTTCTCCAGGGGCCGCAGGTGGCTACACCTTC	CASSFSPGAAGGYTF	TRBV5-1	.	15	.	TRBJ1-2
TGTGCCAGCAGCAGGCGGACAGGGGCCTATGAAAAACTGTTTTTT	CASSRRTGAYEKLFF	TRBV21-1	.	15	.	TRBJ1-4
TGCGCCAGCAGCTCGTCCAGGGGGCAGACAGATACGCAGTATTTT	CASSSSRGQTDTQYF	TRBV5-1	TRBD1	15	.	TRBJ2-3
TGTGCCAGCAGCTTAGTGAGGGGGCAGGGATGCTTGAACGAGCAGTACTTC	CASSLVRGQGCLNEQYF	TRBV7-7	TRBD1	17	.	TRBJ2-7